This T cell receptor beta chain emerged from a study of cytomegalovirus exposure and HLA in healthy donors. The PCR used 60 Vbeta and 13 Jbeta primers. This table comes from immunoSEQ multiplex PCR, and its TCRdb copy is limited to in-frame clones, with some not included. This sample has 110,000 or so clones, with roughly four fifths found just once. The CDR3 has 14 amino acids. V lost 5 bases to trimming and J lost 3 bases, with 14 bases between them. The germline V gene encodes CDR1 SGDLS and CDR2 YYNGEE. Each donor was healthy, and each was a bone marrow donor. The study's findings and limits: Segments of the TCR beta V type were, in most cases, productive about 90% or about 30% of the time in an earlier analysis. A likely sequencing artifact accounted for one observed cluster of highly shared sequence variants.

A word on this clone: Its antigen remains unidentified.

Sequenced input: PBMCs. The J gene is TRBJ1-1, the V gene TRBV9; no clear D gene. The sequence derives from a man aged 45 to 65 in good health and CMV-seropositive. The CDR3 nucleotides read TGTGCCAGCAGGTCGGGATGGTTGGACACTGAAGCTTTCTTT. Protein: CASRSGWLDTEAFF.